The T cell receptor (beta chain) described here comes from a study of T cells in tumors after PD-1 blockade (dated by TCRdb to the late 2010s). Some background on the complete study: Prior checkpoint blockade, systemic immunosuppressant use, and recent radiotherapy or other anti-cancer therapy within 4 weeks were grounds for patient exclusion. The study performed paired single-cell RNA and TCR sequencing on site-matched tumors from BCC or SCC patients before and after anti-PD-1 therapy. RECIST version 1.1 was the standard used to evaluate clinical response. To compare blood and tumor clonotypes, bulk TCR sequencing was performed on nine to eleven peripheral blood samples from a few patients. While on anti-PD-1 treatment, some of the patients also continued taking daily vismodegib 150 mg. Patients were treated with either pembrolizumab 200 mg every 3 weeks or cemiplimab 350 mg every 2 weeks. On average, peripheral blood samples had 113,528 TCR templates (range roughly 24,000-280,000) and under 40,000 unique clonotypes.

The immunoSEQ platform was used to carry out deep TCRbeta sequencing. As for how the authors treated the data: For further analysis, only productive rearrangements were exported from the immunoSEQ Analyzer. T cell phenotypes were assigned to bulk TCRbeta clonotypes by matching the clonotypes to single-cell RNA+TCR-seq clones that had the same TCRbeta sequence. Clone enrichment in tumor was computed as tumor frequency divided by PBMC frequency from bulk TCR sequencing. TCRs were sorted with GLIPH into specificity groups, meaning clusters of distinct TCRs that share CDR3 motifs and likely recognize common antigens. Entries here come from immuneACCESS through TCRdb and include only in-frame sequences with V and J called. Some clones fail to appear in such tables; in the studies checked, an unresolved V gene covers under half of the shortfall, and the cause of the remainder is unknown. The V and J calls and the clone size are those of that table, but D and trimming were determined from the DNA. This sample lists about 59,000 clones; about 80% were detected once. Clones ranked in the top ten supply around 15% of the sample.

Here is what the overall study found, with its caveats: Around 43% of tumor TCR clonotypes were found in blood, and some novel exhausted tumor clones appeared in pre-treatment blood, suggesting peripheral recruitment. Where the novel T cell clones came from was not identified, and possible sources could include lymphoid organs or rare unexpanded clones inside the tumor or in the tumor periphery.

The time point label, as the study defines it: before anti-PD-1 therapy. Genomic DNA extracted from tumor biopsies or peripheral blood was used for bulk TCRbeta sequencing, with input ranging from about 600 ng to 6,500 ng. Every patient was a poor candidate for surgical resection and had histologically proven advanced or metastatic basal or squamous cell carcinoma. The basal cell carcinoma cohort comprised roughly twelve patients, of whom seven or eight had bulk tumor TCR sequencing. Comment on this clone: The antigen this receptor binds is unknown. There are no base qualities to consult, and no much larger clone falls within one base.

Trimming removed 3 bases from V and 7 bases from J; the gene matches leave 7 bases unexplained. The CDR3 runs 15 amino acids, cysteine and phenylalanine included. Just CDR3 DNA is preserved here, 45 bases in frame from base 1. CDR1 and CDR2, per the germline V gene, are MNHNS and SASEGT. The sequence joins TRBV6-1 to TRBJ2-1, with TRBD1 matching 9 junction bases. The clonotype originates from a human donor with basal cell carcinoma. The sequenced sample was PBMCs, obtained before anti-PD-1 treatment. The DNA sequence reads TGTGCCAGCAGTGAGGCGGACAGGGGATGGAATGAGCAGTTCTTC. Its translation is CASSEADRGWNEQFF.